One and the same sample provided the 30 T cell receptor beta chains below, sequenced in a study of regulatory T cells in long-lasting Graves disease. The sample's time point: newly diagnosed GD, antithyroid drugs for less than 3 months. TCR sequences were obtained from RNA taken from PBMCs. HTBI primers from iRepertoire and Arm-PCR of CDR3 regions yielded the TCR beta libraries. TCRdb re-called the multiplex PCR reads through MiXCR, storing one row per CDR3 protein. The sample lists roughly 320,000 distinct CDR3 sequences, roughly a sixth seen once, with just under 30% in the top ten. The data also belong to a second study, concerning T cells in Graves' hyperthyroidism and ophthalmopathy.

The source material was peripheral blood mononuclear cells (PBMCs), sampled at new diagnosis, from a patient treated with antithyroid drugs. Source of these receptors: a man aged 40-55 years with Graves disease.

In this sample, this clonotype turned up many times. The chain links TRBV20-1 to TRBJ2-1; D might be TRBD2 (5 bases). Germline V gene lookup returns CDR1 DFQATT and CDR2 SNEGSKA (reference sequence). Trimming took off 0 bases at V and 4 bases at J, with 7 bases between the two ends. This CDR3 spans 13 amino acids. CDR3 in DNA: TGCAGTGCTAGAGATCTAGCATACAATGAGCAGTTCTTC. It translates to CSARDLAYNEQFF.

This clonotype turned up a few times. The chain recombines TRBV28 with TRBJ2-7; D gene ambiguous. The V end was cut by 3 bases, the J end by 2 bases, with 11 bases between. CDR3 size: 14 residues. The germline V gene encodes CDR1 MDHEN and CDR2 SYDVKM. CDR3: CASSFSRPTYEQYF. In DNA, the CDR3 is TGTGCCAGCAGTTTTAGCAGGCCAACCTACGAGCAGTACTTC.

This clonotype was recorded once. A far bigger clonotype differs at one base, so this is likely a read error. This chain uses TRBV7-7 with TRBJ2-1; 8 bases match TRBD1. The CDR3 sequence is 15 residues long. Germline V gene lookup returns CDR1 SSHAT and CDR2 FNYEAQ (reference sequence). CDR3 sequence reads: CASSLIQGAGDEQLF. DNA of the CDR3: TGTGCCAGCAGCTTAATTCAGGGGGCGGGCGATGAGCAGCTCTTC.

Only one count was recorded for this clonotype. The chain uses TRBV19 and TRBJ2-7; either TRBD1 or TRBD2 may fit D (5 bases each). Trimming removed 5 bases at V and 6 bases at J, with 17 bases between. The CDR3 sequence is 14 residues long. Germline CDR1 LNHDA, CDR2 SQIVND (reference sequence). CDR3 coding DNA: TGTGCCAGTAGTCCCGGGGACCCAACGATCGAGCAGTACTTC. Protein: CASSPGDPTIEQYF.

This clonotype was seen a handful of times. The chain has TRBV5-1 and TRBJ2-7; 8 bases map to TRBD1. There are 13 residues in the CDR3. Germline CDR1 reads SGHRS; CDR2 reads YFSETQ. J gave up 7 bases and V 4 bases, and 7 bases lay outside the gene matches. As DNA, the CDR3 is TGCGCCAGCAGCCCCCGCACAGGGGGGGAGCAGTACTTC. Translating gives CASSPRTGGEQYF.

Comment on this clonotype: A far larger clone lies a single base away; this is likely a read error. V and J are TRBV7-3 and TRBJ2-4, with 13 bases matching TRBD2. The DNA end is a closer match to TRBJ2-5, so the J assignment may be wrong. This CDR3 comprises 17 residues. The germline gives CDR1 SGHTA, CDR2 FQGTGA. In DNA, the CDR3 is TGTGCCAGCAGCTTAACATGGGGGACTAGCGGGGTAAAGACCCAGTACTTC. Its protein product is CASSLTWGTSGVKTQYF.

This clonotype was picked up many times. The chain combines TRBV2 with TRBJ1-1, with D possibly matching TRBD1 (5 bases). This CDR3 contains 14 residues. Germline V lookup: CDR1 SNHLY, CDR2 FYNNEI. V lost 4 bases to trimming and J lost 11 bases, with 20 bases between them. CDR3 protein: CASSALRTSPAAFF. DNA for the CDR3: TGTGCCAGCAGTGCTTTAAGGACATCTCCTGCGGCTTTCTTT.

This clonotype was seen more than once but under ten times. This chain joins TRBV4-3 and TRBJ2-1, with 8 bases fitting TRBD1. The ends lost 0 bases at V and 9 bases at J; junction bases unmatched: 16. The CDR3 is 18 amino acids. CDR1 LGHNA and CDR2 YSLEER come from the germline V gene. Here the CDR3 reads CASSQDPFGGTGKAEQFF. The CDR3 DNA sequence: TGCGCCAGCAGCCAAGATCCGTTCGGAGGGACAGGCAAGGCTGAGCAGTTCTTC.

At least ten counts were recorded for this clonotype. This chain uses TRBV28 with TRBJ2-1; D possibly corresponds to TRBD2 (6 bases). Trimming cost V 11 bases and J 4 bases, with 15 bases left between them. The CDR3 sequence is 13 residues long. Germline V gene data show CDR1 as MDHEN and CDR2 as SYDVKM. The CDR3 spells CAGNRDSYNEQFF. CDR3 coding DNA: TGTGCCGGAAACCGGGACTCTTACAATGAGCAGTTCTTC.

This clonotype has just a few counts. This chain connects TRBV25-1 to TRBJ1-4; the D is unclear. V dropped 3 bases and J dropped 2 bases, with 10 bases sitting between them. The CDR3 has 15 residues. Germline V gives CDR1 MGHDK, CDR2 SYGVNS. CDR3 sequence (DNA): TGTGCCAGCAGTGATGCTCGGAGGACTAATGAAAAACTGTTTTTT. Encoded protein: CASSDARRTNEKLFF.

Here the CDR3 DNA reads TGTGCCAGAAAAGGGACAGGTGAAGCCAGAGTTTACGAGCAGTACTTC. The encoded protein is CARKGTGEARVYEQYF. The rearrangement uses TRBV9 and TRBJ2-7; 8 bases map to TRBD1. From germline, CDR1 is SGDLS and CDR2 YYNGEE. V was clipped by 8 bases and J by 4 bases; unmatched bases: 17. The CDR3 covers 16 residues. Together with reference TRBV9 and TRBJ2-7, the CDR3 gives the full variable domain: DSGVTQTPKHLITATGQRVTLRCSPRSGDLSVYWYQQSLDQGLQFLIQYYNGEERAKGNILERFSAQQFPDLHSELNLSSLELGDSALYFCARKGTGEARVYEQYFGPGTRLTVT.

This CDR3 reads CSGTGQADSPLHF. The CDR3 DNA follows: TGCAGTGGTACTGGACAAGCGGATTCACCCCTCCACTTT. The V gene is TRBV20-1, the J gene TRBJ1-6; the D gene is possibly TRBD1 (5 bases). The V and J ends lost 7 bases and 8 bases respectively, with 15 bases between them. The CDR3 runs 13 residues. CDR1 and CDR2 (germline): DFQATT, SNEGSKA (reference sequence).

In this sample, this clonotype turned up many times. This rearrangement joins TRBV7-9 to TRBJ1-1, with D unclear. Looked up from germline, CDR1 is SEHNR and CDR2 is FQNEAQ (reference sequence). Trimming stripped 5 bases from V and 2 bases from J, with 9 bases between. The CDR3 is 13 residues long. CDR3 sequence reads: CASSQRTNTEAFF. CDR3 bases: TGTGCCAGCAGCCAAAGAACCAACACTGAAGCTTTCTTT.

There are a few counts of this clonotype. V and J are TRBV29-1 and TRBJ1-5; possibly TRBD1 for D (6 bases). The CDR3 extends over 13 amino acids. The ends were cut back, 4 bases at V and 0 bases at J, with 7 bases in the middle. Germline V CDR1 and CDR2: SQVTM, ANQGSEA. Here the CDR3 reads CSVGGASNQPQHF. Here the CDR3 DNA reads TGCAGCGTTGGGGGGGCTAGCAATCAGCCCCAGCATTTT.

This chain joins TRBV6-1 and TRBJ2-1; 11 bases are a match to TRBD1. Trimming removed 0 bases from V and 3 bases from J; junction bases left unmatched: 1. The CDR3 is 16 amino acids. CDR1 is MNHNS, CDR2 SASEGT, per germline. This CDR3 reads CASSEAGQGDYNEQFF. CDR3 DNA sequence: TGTGCCAGCAGTGAAGCGGGACAGGGGGACTACAATGAGCAGTTCTTC.

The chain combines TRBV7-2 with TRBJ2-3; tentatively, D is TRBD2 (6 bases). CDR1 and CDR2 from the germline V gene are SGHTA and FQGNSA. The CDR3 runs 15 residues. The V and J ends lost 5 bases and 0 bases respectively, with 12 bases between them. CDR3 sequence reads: CASSLDYLSTDTQYF. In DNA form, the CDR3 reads TGTGCCAGCAGCCTGGACTATCTTAGCACAGATACGCAGTATTTT.

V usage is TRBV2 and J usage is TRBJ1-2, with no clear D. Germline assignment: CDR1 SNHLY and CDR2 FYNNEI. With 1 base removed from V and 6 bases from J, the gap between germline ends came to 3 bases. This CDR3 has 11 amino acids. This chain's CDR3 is CASSEEHGYTF. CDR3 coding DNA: TGTGCCAGCAGTGAAGAACATGGCTACACCTTC.

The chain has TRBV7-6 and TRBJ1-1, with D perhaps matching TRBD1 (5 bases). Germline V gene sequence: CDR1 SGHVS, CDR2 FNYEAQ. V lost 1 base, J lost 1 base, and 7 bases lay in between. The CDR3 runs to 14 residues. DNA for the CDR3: TGTGCCAGCAGCTTAGAGCAGGGGAACACTGAAGCTTTCTTT. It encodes CASSLEQGNTEAFF.

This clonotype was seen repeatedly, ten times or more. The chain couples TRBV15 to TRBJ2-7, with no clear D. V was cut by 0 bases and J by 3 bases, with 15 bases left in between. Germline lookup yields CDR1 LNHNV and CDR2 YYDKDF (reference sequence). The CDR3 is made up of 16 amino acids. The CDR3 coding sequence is TGTGCCACCAGCAGAGATGGTCTTAGCCCCCTCTACGAGCAGTACTTC. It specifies CATSRDGLSPLYEQYF.

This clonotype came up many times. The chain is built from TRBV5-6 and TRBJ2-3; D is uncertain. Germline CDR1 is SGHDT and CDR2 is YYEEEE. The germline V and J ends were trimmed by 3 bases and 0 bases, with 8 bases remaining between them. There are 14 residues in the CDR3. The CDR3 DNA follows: TGTGCCAGCAGCTCGACACCGAGCACAGATACGCAGTATTTT. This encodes CASSSTPSTDTQYF.

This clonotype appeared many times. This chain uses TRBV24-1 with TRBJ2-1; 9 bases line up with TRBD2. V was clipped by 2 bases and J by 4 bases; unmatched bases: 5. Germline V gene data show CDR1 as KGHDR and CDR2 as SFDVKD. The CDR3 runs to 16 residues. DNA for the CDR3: TGTGCCACCAGTGATTCCAGCGGGGGGAAGTACAATGAGCAGTTCTTC. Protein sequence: CATSDSSGGKYNEQFF.

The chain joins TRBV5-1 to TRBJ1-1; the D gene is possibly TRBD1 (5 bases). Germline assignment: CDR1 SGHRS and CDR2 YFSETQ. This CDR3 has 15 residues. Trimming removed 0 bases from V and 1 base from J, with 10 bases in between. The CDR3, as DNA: TGCGCCAGCAGCTTGGCCGGGACTGAGAACACTGAAGCTTTCTTT. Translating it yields CASSLAGTENTEAFF.

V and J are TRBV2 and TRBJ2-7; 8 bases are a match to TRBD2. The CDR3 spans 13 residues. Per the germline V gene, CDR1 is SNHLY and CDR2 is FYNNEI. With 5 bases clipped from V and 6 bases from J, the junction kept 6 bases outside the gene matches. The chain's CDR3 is CASSPGLGGEQYF. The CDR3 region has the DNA TGTGCCAGCAGTCCGGGACTAGGGGGCGAGCAGTACTTC.

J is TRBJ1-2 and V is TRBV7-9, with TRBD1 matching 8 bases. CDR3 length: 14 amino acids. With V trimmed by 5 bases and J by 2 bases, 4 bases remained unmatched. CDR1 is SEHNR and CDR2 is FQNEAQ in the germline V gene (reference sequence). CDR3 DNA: TGTGCCAGCAGCCACAGGGGGGTCAACTATGGCTACACCTTC. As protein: CASSHRGVNYGYTF.

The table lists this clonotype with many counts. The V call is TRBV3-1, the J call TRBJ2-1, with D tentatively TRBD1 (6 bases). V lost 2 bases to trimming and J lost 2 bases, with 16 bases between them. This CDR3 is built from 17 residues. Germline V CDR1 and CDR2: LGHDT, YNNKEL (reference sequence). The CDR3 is CASSQTPGTSAYNEQFF. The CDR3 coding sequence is TGTGCCAGCAGCCAAACCCCAGGGACATCGGCCTACAATGAGCAGTTCTTC.

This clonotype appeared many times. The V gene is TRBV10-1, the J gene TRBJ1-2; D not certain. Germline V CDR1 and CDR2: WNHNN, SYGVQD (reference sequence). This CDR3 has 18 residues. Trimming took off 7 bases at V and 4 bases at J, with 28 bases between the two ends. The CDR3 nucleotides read TGCGCCAGCAAGTTTCGTTTCGAACCAAAGCCAGAACTCTATGGCTACACCTTC. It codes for CASKFRFEPKPELYGYTF.

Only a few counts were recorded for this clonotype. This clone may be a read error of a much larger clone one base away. CDR3 residues: CASSGGDDGTQPQHF. The CDR3 nucleotides read TGTGCCAGCAGCGGTGGGGATGATGGCACTCAGCCCCAGCATTTT. The chain recombines TRBV28 with TRBJ1-5; unclear D gene. The CDR3 contains 15 residues. In germline, CDR1 is MDHEN, CDR2 SYDVKM. Trimming cost V 6 bases and J 6 bases, with 18 bases left between them.

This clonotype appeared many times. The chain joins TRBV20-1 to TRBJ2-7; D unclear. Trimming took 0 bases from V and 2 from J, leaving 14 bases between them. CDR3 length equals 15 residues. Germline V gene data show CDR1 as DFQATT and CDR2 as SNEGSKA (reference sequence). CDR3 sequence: CSARDFSRNTYEQYF. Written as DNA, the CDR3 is TGCAGTGCTAGAGATTTTAGCAGGAACACCTACGAGCAGTACTTC.

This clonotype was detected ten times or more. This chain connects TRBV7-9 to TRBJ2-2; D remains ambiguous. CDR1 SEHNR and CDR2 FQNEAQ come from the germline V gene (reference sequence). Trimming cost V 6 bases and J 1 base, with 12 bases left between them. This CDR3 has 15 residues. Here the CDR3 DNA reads TGTGCCAGCAGTCCCCGGGTCCTGAACACCGGGGAGCTGTTTTTT. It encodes CASSPRVLNTGELFF.

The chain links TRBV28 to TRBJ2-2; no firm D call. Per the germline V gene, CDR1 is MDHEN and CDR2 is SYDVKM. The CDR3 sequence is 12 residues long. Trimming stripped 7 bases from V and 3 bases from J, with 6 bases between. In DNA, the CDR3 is TGTGCCAGCACGCAGGACACCGGGGAGCTGTTTTTT. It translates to CASTQDTGELFF. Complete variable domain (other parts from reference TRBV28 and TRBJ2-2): DVKVTQSSRYLVKRTGEKVFLECVQDMDHENMFWYRQDPGLGLRLIYFSYDVKMKEKGDIPEGYSVSREKKERFSLILESASTNQTSMYLCASTQDTGELFFGEGSRLTVL.